Listed here are 10 T cell receptor beta chains from one sample, sequenced in a study of T cells after yellow fever vaccination. TCRdb re-analysed the 5' RACE reads in MiXCR, keeping a single row per CDR3 protein. The table has 310,000 or so distinct CDR3 sequences, approximately 7% seen once. Specimen: PBMCs, collected about 49 days after the first yellow fever vaccination. These receptors all stem from a man between 18 and 29 years old who received the YFV17D yellow fever vaccine.

A few counts support this clonotype. The V gene is TRBV29-1, the J gene TRBJ2-5; D perhaps matches TRBD2 (5 bases). The CDR3 contains 13 residues. Germline CDR1 and CDR2: SQVTM and ANQGSEA. V lost 5 bases and J 3 bases, leaving 13 bases between the germline ends. DNA for the CDR3: TGCAGCGTTTTACCCCGGGGAAAAGAGACCCAGTACTTC. This sequence encodes CSVLPRGKETQYF.

In its sample, this clonotype was seen a few times. The chain employs TRBV6-5 and TRBJ2-3; TRBD1 or TRBD2 may be the D gene (6 bases each). The germline CDR1 and CDR2 sequences are MNHEY and SVGAGI. Trimming took off 0 bases at V and 2 bases at J, with 12 bases between the two ends. The CDR3 covers 16 residues. CDR3 nucleotide sequence: TGTGCCAGCAGTTACTCCGGGGGCAGTAACACAGATACGCAGTATTTT. Translating it yields CASSYSGGSNTDTQYF.

This clonotype was seen at least ten times. The V gene is TRBV4-3, the J gene TRBJ2-5; tentative D call: TRBD2 (6 bases). The CDR3 runs 13 residues. CDR1 and CDR2 from the germline V gene are LGHNA and YSLEER. V gave up 1 base and J gave up 5 bases, with 8 bases separating them. The CDR3 nucleotides are TGCGCCAGCAGCCAAGTGGAGGGTGAGACCCAGTACTTC. This codes for CASSQVEGETQYF.

This clonotype was picked up a small number of times. The chain carries TRBV20-1 and TRBJ2-3; 10 bases are a match to TRBD1. The CDR3 sequence is 15 residues long. V gave up 6 bases and J gave up 2 bases; unmatched junction bases: 8. Germline assignment: CDR1 DFQATT and CDR2 SNEGSKA (reference sequence). CDR3 sequence reads: CSAPGTGDITDTQYF. The DNA of the CDR3 is TGCAGTGCCCCCGGGACAGGGGATATCACAGATACGCAGTATTTT.

This clonotype was seen ten or more times. This chain uses TRBV5-1 with TRBJ1-2; D call uncertain. Trimming shortened V by 2 bases and J by 3 bases, and 8 bases separated the two germline ends. This CDR3 region has 13 residues. Germline V lookup: CDR1 SGHRS, CDR2 YFSETQ. CDR3 nucleotides: TGCGCCAGCAGCTTCGGCGGGGACTATGGCTACACCTTC. It translates to CASSFGGDYGYTF.

This chain joins TRBV23-1 and TRBJ2-7; 7 bases are a match to TRBD1. TRBV23-1 is flagged as an ORF with uncertain function. CDR3 length equals 16 residues. The junction had 6 bases not matched to a gene; V was cut back by 0 bases and J by 1 base. The CDR3 reads CASSQSSRGISYEQYV. Here the CDR3 DNA reads TGCGCCAGCAGTCAATCGAGCAGGGGGATATCCTACGAGCAGTACGTC.

The V call is TRBV29-1, the J call TRBJ1-2; weak D call: TRBD1 (6 bases). Germline CDR1 is SQVTM and CDR2 is ANQGSEA. The CDR3 has 12 residues. V lost 3 bases and J lost 4, with 9 bases in between. The DNA for the CDR3 is TGCAGCGTTGACAGGGGAAGCTATGGCTACACCTTC. This gives the protein CSVDRGSYGYTF.

The sample holds a few counts of this clonotype. The V gene is TRBV24-1, the J gene TRBJ2-5; TRBD1 might be the D (5 bases). The CDR3 is 12 amino acids. In germline, CDR1 is KGHDR, CDR2 SFDVKD. The ends were cut back, 4 bases at V and 7 bases at J, with 9 bases in the middle. The CDR3 here is CATSDYRPTQYF. The CDR3 bases are TGTGCCACCAGTGACTACAGGCCGACCCAGTACTTC.

V gene TRBV5-6 combines with J gene TRBJ2-3; D perhaps matches TRBD2 (5 bases). The CDR3 runs 16 residues. Per germline, CDR1 SGHDT and CDR2 YYEEEE. V was cut by 1 base and J by 4 bases, with 16 bases left in between. In nucleotides, the CDR3 is TGTGCCAGCAGCTTGCGTGGAGGTCCTTCCCCAGATACGCAGTATTTT. This sequence encodes CASSLRGGPSPDTQYF. The full variable domain, rest sourced from reference TRBV5-6 and TRBJ2-3, is DAGVTQSPTHLIKTRGQQVTLRCSPKSGHDTVSWYQQALGQGPQFIFQYYEEEERQRGNFPDRFSGHQFPNYSSELNVNALLLGDSALYLCASSLRGGPSPDTQYFGPGTRLTVL.

This clonotype was observed many times. The rearrangement links TRBV10-3 to TRBJ1-3; no reliable D call. CDR1 ENHRY and CDR2 SYGVKD come from the germline V gene. The CDR3 is made up of 15 amino acids. Deletions cut 3 bases from V and 2 bases from J, with 11 bases between. The CDR3 is CAISDTGKTGNTIYF. The CDR3 DNA reads TGTGCCATCAGTGACACCGGGAAAACTGGAAACACCATATATTTT.